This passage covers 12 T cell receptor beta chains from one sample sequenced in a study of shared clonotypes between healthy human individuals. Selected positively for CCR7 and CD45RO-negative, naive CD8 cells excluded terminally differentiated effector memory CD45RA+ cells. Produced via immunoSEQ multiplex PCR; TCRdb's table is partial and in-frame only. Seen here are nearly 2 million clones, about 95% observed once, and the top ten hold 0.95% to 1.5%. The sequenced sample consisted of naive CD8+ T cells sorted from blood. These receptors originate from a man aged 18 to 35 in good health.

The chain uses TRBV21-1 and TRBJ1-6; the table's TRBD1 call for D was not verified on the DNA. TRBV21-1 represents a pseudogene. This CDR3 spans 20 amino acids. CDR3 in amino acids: CASRILHDSPLGSYNSPLHF. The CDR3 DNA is TGTGCCAGCAGGATCCTCCACGACAGCCCACTGGGCTCCTATAATTCACCCCTCCACTTT.

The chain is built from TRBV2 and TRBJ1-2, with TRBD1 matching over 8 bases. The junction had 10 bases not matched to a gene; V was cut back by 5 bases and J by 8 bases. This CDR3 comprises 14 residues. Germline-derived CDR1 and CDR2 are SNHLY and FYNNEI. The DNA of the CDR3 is TGTGCCAGCAGTACCCGGACAGGGCGGGTAGGCTACACCTTC. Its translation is CASSTRTGRVGYTF.

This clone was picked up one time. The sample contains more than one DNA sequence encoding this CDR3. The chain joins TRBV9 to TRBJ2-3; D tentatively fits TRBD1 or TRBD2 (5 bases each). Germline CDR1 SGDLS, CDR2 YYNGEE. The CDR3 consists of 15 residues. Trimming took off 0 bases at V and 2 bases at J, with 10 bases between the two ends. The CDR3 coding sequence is TGTGCCAGCAGCGTAGTTGGGGGAAACACAGATACGCAGTATTTT. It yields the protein CASSVVGGNTDTQYF.

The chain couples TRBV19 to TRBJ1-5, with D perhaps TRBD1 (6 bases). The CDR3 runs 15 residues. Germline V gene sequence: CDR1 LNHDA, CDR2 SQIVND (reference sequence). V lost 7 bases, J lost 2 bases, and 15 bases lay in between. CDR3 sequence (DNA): TGTGCCAGTACCCCATTGGGGGCCGGCAATCAGCCCCAGCATTTT. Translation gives CASTPLGAGNQPQHF.

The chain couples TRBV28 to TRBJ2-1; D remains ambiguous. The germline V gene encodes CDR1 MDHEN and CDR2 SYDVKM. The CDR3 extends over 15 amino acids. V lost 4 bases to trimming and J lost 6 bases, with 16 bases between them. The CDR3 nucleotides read TGTGCCAGCAGTTCGATTGAGCAGCTCTTCAATGAGCAGTTCTTC. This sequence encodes CASSSIEQLFNEQFF.

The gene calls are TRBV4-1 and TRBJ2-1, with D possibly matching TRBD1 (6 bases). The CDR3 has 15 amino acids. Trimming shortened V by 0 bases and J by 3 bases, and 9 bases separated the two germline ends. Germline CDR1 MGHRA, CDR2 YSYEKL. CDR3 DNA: TGCGCCAGCAGCCAAGAGTGGGACAACTACAATGAGCAGTTCTTC. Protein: CASSQEWDNYNEQFF.

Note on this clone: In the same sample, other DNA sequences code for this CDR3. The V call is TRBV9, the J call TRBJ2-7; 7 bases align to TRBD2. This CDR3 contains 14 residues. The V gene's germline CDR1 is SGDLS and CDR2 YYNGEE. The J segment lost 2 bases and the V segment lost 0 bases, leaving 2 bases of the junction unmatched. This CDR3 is CASSVGGGAYEQYF. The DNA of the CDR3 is TGTGCCAGCAGCGTAGGCGGGGGTGCCTACGAGCAGTACTTC.

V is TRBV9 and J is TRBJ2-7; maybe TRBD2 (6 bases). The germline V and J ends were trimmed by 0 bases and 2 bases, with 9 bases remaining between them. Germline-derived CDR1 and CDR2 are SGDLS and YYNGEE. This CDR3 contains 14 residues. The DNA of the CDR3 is TGTGCCAGCAGCGTAGTACCGGGGGCCTACGAGCAGTACTTC. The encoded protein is CASSVVPGAYEQYF. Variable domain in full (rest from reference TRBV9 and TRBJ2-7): DSGVTQTPKHLITATGQRVTLRCSPRSGDLSVYWYQQSLDQGLQFLIQYYNGEERAKGNILERFSAQQFPDLHSELNLSSLELGDSALYFCASSVVPGAYEQYFGPGTRLTVT.

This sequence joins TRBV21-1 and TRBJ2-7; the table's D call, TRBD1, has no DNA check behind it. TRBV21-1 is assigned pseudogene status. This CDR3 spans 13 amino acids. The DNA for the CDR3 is TGTGCCAGCAGCAACAGGGGTTCCTACGAGCAGTACTTC. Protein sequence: CASSNRGSYEQYF.

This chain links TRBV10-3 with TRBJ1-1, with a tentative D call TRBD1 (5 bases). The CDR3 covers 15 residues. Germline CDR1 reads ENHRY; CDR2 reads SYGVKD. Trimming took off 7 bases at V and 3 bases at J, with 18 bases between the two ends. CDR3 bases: TGTGCCATCATGAGGGGCCCAGGGACCGACACTGAAGCTTTCTTT. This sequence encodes CAIMRGPGTDTEAFF.

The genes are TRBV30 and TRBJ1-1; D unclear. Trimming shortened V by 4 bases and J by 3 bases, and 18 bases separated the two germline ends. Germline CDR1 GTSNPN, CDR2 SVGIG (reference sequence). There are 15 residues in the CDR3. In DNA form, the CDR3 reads TGTGCCTGGATCCCGGGCGGGAATTCGGACACTGAAGCTTTCTTT. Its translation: CAWIPGGNSDTEAFF.

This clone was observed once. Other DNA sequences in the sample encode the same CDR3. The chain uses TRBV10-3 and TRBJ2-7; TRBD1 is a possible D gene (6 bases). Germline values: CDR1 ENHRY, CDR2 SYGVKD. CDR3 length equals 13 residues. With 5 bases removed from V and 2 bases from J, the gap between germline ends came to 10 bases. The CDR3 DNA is TGTGCCATCAGTTTGGACAGAACCTACGAGCAGTACTTC. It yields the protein CAISLDRTYEQYF.